The 21 T cell receptor beta chains below were found in one sample sequenced in a study of blood T cell repertoires in COVID-19. The table came from immunoSEQ multiplex PCR; TCRdb's copy has only in-frame clones and leaves some out. The table includes roughly 100,000 clones, over 75% detected once. Material for sequencing was peripheral blood. The receptors were sampled from a human donor in a cohort sampled during active or convalescent COVID-19.

The chain has TRBV7-6 and TRBJ2-5; D is possibly TRBD1 (6 bases). Germline V gene sequence: CDR1 SGHVS, CDR2 FNYEAQ. CDR3 size: 14 residues. V was pared by 1 base and J by 5 bases, with 11 bases between. The CDR3 DNA reads as TGTGCCAGCAGCTTAGTTCTGAGGGGGGAGACCCAGTACTTC. Translating gives CASSLVLRGETQYF.

This chain links TRBV11-2 with TRBJ1-1, with unresolved D. The CDR3 is 11 amino acids. The V and J ends lost 2 bases and 5 bases respectively, with 3 bases between them. Germline CDR1 reads SGHAT; CDR2 reads FQNNGV. The CDR3 region has the DNA TGTGCCAGCAGCTTACGGACTGAAGCTTTCTTT. Its protein product is CASSLRTEAFF. The complete variable domain, with remaining parts taken from reference TRBV11-2 and TRBJ1-1, reads EAGVAQSPRYKIIEKRQSVAFWCNPISGHATLYWYQQILGQGPKLLIQFQNNGVVDDSQLPKDRFSAERLKGVDSTLKIQPAKLEDSAVYLCASSLRTEAFFGQGTRLTVV.

The gene calls are TRBV4-1 and TRBJ1-2; no clear D gene. The germline V and J ends were trimmed by 4 bases and 4 bases, with 10 bases remaining between them. There are 13 residues in the CDR3. From germline, CDR1 is MGHRA and CDR2 YSYEKL. The CDR3 region is CASSPLTGYGYTF. The CDR3, as DNA: TGCGCCAGCAGCCCACTGACGGGCTATGGCTACACCTTC.

The genes are TRBV2 and TRBJ2-3, with TRBD1 identical over 10 bases. Germline lookup yields CDR1 SNHLY and CDR2 FYNNEI. The CDR3 covers 14 residues. Losses at the gene ends were 6 bases for V and 6 bases for J; bases not matched to a gene: 6. As DNA, the CDR3 is TGTGCCAGCAGCAGGGACAGGGGATCGGATACGCAGTATTTT. Its protein product is CASSRDRGSDTQYF.

The chain is built from TRBV18 and TRBJ2-1; TRBD1 matches 11 bases. Germline CDR1 KGHSH, CDR2 LQKENI. Trimming cost V 5 bases and J 2 bases; bases outside gene matches: 5. This CDR3 is 16 amino acids long. For the CDR3, the DNA is TGTGCCAGCTCATACGGGACAGGGGGGACCTACAATGAGCAGTTCTTC. This translates into CASSYGTGGTYNEQFF.

J is TRBJ2-5 and V is TRBV18; no clear D gene. There are 14 residues in the CDR3. Trimming shortened V by 0 bases and J by 2 bases, and 7 bases separated the two germline ends. Germline CDR1 KGHSH, CDR2 LQKENI. The DNA for the CDR3 is TGTGCCAGCTCACCACCTATGTTACAAGAGACCCAGTACTTC. Protein product: CASSPPMLQETQYF.

The chain uses TRBV6-2 or TRBV6-3 and TRBJ2-3; 9 bases are shared with TRBD1. J lost 2 bases, V lost 4 bases, and 4 bases had no gene match. The CDR3 is 15 amino acids. The germline gives CDR1 MNHEY, CDR2 SVGEGT. This CDR3 reads CASSFRTGVTDTQYF. In DNA, the CDR3 is TGTGCCAGCAGTTTTAGGACAGGGGTCACAGATACGCAGTATTTT.

The CDR3 spells CASSLRQGPTNEKLFF. In DNA, the CDR3 is TGTGCCAGCTCACTCCGACAGGGGCCAACTAATGAAAAACTGTTTTTT. The chain joins TRBV18 to TRBJ1-4; 8 nucleotides agree with TRBD1. Per the germline V gene, CDR1 is KGHSH and CDR2 is LQKENI. The CDR3 runs 16 residues. V lost 4 bases, J lost 0 bases, and 4 bases stayed unmatched.

Only a few counts were recorded for this clone. The sample holds other DNA sequences that translate to the same CDR3. This sequence joins TRBV14 and TRBJ1-6; TRBD1 matches 7 bases. Trimming removed 3 bases from V and 7 bases from J; junction bases left unmatched: 9. Germline CDR1 is SGHDN and CDR2 is FVKESK. This CDR3 contains 16 residues. The CDR3 DNA sequence: TGTGCCAGCAGCCAGGTACGAGGGGGCGCGAATTCACCCCTCCACTTT. Encoded protein: CASSQVRGGANSPLHF. Full variable domain (outside the CDR3, taken from reference TRBV14 and TRBJ1-6): EAGVTQFPSHSVIEKGQTVTLRCDPISGHDNLYWYRRVMGKEIKFLLHFVKESKQDESGMPNNRFLAERTGGTYSTLKVQPAELEDSGVYFCASSQVRGGANSPLHFGNGTRLTVT.

This clone came up many times. The chain employs TRBV9 and TRBJ2-1; 8 positions match TRBD1. The CDR3 is 13 residues long. Trimming cost V 4 bases and J 9 bases; bases outside gene matches: 6. Germline V gene sequence: CDR1 SGDLS, CDR2 YYNGEE. The DNA of the CDR3 is TGTGCCAGCAGCTGGACAGGGACGGGTGAGCAGTTCTTC. It yields the protein CASSWTGTGEQFF.

This chain connects TRBV12-5 to TRBJ1-1; D remains ambiguous. CDR1 is LGHNT, CDR2 FRNRAP, per germline. CDR3 length: 11 amino acids. The V gene lost 7 bases and the J gene lost 5 bases, with 8 bases spanning the gap. CDR3: CASAVETEAFF. The CDR3, as DNA: TGTGCTAGTGCGGTGGAGACTGAAGCTTTCTTT.

This rearrangement joins TRBV4-2 to TRBJ2-5; possibly TRBD2 for D (7 bases). The germline V gene has CDR1 LGHNA and CDR2 YNFKEQ. Trimming pared 5 bases from V and 3 bases from J, leaving 16 bases between. CDR3 length equals 15 residues. In DNA, the CDR3 is TGTGCCAGCAGCGCAGGCGGGGGCCTCAAAGAGACCCAGTACTTC. Amino acid sequence: CASSAGGGLKETQYF.

This clone has only one observation. Here the CDR3 reads CASSGGGRTDLTQYF. As DNA, the CDR3 is TGTGCCAGCTCCGGCGGGGGTAGGACAGATCTTACGCAGTATTTT. The chain links TRBV9 to TRBJ2-3; possible D gene TRBD2, 7 bases. The CDR3 has 15 amino acids. CDR1 SGDLS and CDR2 YYNGEE come from the germline V gene. The V end was cut by 7 bases, the J end by 8 bases, with 23 bases between.

This chain links TRBV4-3 with TRBJ2-7, with 11 positions matching TRBD1. Germline CDR1 reads LGHNA; CDR2 reads YSLEER. This CDR3 is 16 amino acids long. The V gene end was trimmed by 1 base and the J gene end by 3 bases; junction bases not matched to a gene: 5. The CDR3 DNA is TGCGCCAGCAGCCAAGGCCGGGACAGGGGGGGCTACGAGCAGTACTTC. Amino acid sequence: CASSQGRDRGGYEQYF.

The rearrangement joins TRBV28 to TRBJ1-5, with TRBD1 as a possible D gene (6 bases). Germline assignment: CDR1 MDHEN and CDR2 SYDVKM. CDR3 length: 14 residues. Trimming shortened V by 4 bases and J by 4 bases, and 11 bases separated the two germline ends. This chain's CDR3 is CASSYRAQNQPQHF. DNA of the CDR3: TGTGCCAGCAGTTACAGGGCCCAGAATCAGCCCCAGCATTTT.

This clone was detected only once. V is TRBV7-9 and J is TRBJ1-2; the match to TRBD1 covers 8 bases. CDR1 and CDR2 from the germline V gene are SEHNR and FQNEAQ (reference sequence). The J segment lost 4 bases and the V segment lost 5 bases, leaving 9 bases of the junction unmatched. The CDR3 has 15 residues. DNA of the CDR3: TGTGCCAGCAGCCCCCCAGGGACAGGCAGCTATGGCTACACCTTC. Translated: CASSPPGTGSYGYTF.

The chain uses TRBV7-9 and TRBJ2-2; 7 positions match TRBD1. There are 18 residues in the CDR3. In germline, CDR1 is SEHNR, CDR2 FQNEAQ (reference sequence). The junction had 17 bases not matched to a gene; V was cut back by 5 bases and J by 5 bases. This chain's CDR3 is CASSPLIDSTGHTGELFF. The CDR3 nucleotides are TGTGCCAGCAGCCCTTTGATTGACTCGACAGGGCATACCGGGGAGCTGTTTTTT.

V usage is TRBV7-6 and J usage is TRBJ2-3, with D uncertain. CDR3 length: 13 amino acids. V lost 1 base and J 6 bases, leaving 8 bases between the germline ends. The germline gives CDR1 SGHVS, CDR2 FNYEAQ. The DNA for the CDR3 is TGTGCCAGCAGCTTAGGACACCAGGATACGCAGTATTTT. As protein: CASSLGHQDTQYF. The full variable domain, with the rest looked up from reference TRBV7-6 and TRBJ2-3, is GAGVSQSPRYKVTKRGQDVALRCDPISGHVSLYWYRQALGQGPEFLTYFNYEAQQDKSGLPNDRFSAERPEGSISTLTIQRTEQRDSAMYRCASSLGHQDTQYFGPGTRLTVL.

The chain uses TRBV18 and TRBJ1-5; maybe TRBD1 (5 bases). The germline gives CDR1 KGHSH, CDR2 LQKENI. V lost 1 base and J lost 5, with 15 bases in between. The CDR3 extends over 16 amino acids. In DNA, the CDR3 is TGTGCCAGCTCACCACTAGCCCCCGGGGGTCATCAGCCCCAGCATTTT. Amino acids: CASSPLAPGGHQPQHF. Based on the CDR3 plus reference TRBV18 and TRBJ1-5, the full variable domain is NAGVMQNPRHLVRRRGQEARLRCSPMKGHSHVYWYRQLPEEGLKFMVYLQKENIIDESGMPKERFSAEFPKEGPSILRIQQVVRGDSAAYFCASSPLAPGGHQPQHFGDGTRLSIL.

The V gene is TRBV2, the J gene TRBJ2-5; D possibly corresponds to TRBD2 (6 bases). The V end lost 4 bases, the J end lost 4 bases, and 10 bases lay between the germline ends. The CDR3 runs 13 residues. Germline V gene data show CDR1 as SNHLY and CDR2 as FYNNEI. The CDR3 DNA reads as TGTGCCAGCAGTGGACTAGTCGGAGAGACCCAGTACTTC. This sequence encodes CASSGLVGETQYF.

The chain is built from TRBV7-2 and TRBJ1-3; 7 bases fit TRBD1. The CDR3 runs to 16 residues. Germline V gene data show CDR1 as SGHTA and CDR2 as FQGNSA. V trimming: 4 bases; J trimming: 4 bases; junction bases outside the gene matches: 10. Here the CDR3 DNA reads TGTGCCAGCAGCTCCCGCCTACAGGGGAAGGGAAACACCATATATTTT. It codes for CASSSRLQGKGNTIYF.